The next 19 T cell receptor beta chains were all read from a single sample in a study of blood T cell repertoires in COVID-19. Using immunoSEQ multiplex PCR, the repertoire was profiled, and TCRdb retains in-frame clones only, with some absent. The table shows about 240,000 clones, with about four fifths occurring only once. Sequenced input: peripheral blood. These receptors originate from a woman under 30 with acute or convalescent COVID-19.

The gene calls are TRBV7-2 and TRBJ2-7, with no clear D. The CDR3 extends over 13 amino acids. Trimming cost V 1 base and J 7 bases, with 11 bases left between them. The germline CDR1 and CDR2 sequences are SGHTA and FQGNSA. CDR3 DNA sequence: TGTGCCAGCAGCTTAGTTTACTCGCGGGAGCAGTACTTC. Its protein product is CASSLVYSREQYF.

J is TRBJ2-2 and V is TRBV7-9; TRBD2 is a possible D gene (5 bases). CDR1 is SEHNR and CDR2 is FQNEAQ in the germline V gene (reference sequence). The CDR3 contains 16 residues. Trimming left V 5 bases short and J 0 bases short, with 13 bases between. DNA for the CDR3: TGTGCCAGCAGCCTCTTGAGCGGAACGAACACCGGGGAGCTGTTTTTT. It codes for CASSLLSGTNTGELFF.

This clone was observed once. The chain couples TRBV9 to TRBJ2-1, with D tentatively TRBD2 (5 bases). The CDR3 covers 12 residues. Looked up from germline, CDR1 is SGDLS and CDR2 is YYNGEE. Trimming left V 6 bases short and J 8 bases short, with 12 bases between. CDR3 amino acids: CASNGEGYEQFF. CDR3 nucleotide sequence: TGTGCCAGCAATGGTGAGGGATATGAGCAGTTCTTC.

CDR3 in DNA: TGTGCCAGCAGCCAATCGCCTTTAGCCTACGAGCAGTACTTC. This codes for CASSQSPLAYEQYF. This rearrangement joins TRBV16 to TRBJ2-7; no definite D call. The germline V gene has CDR1 KGHSY and CDR2 FQNENV. This CDR3 has 14 residues. V lost 0 bases, J lost 2 bases, and 8 bases lay in between.

The V call is TRBV7-6, the J call TRBJ1-1; D gene ambiguous. The V gene's germline CDR1 is SGHVS and CDR2 FNYEAQ. V was shortened by 1 base and J by 0 bases, with 9 bases between the two germline ends. This CDR3 is built from 15 residues. CDR3 nucleotide sequence: TGTGCCAGCAGCTTAGGGGCAGCTATGAACACTGAAGCTTTCTTT. It specifies CASSLGAAMNTEAFF.

The chain employs TRBV9 and TRBJ2-7; a possible D gene is TRBD1 (6 bases). The CDR3 runs to 14 residues. Trimming removed 5 bases from V and 3 bases from J, with 15 bases in between. Per the germline V gene, CDR1 is SGDLS and CDR2 is YYNGEE. The CDR3 reads CASSVLGASYEQYF. CDR3 nucleotide sequence: TGTGCCAGCAGTGTATTGGGGGCTAGCTACGAGCAGTACTTC.

V and J are TRBV2 and TRBJ1-3, with 8 bases that match TRBD1. Germline V lookup: CDR1 SNHLY, CDR2 FYNNEI. The CDR3 covers 18 residues. V lost 6 bases and J lost 2; bases outside the gene matches: 15. The DNA of the CDR3 is TGTGCCAGCAGAGGGGGTGCAGGGGGCGCGGGTACTGGAAACACCATATATTTT. Its protein product is CASRGGAGGAGTGNTIYF.

The rearrangement joins TRBV28 to TRBJ2-5; tentatively, D is TRBD1 (5 bases). Trimming pared 6 bases from V and 2 bases from J, leaving 16 bases between. The CDR3 runs 15 residues. Germline V CDR1 and CDR2: MDHEN, SYDVKM. The CDR3 DNA follows: TGTGCCAGCAGCCCACCGGCTAAGGGGCAAGAGACCCAGTACTTC. It specifies CASSPPAKGQETQYF.

CDR3 DNA sequence: TGCGCCAGCAGCGCCCGAGACCCCGGGGCAGGGGGCACTGAAGCTTTCTTT. Its protein is CASSARDPGAGGTEAFF. This chain uses TRBV4-3 with TRBJ1-1; TRBD1 aligns across 7 bases. Looked up from germline, CDR1 is LGHNA and CDR2 is YSLEER. V lost 5 bases, J lost 4 bases, and 16 bases stayed unmatched. CDR3 size: 17 residues.

This rearrangement joins TRBV7-2 to TRBJ2-5; 7 bases match TRBD1. The CDR3 is made up of 15 amino acids. V lost 2 bases to trimming and J lost 4 bases; unmatched junction nucleotides: 7. Germline assignment: CDR1 SGHTA and CDR2 FQGNSA. In nucleotides, the CDR3 is TGTGCCAGCAGCTTATTTCAGGGGGTAGGAGAGACCCAGTACTTC. It codes for CASSLFQGVGETQYF.

The sample holds a few counts of this clone. The CDR3 DNA follows: TGCAGCGTTGGGACAGGGGACACTGAAGCTTTCTTT. Residues: CSVGTGDTEAFF. The chain joins TRBV29-1 to TRBJ1-1; 9 bases align to TRBD1. This CDR3 spans 12 amino acids. Germline values: CDR1 SQVTM, CDR2 ANQGSEA. V dropped 4 bases and J dropped 3; count of bases not matched to a gene: 0.

V and J are TRBV29-1 and TRBJ2-7; 9 bases map to TRBD1. V lost 5 bases and J lost 3; bases outside the gene matches: 5. Germline-derived CDR1 and CDR2 are SQVTM and ANQGSEA. This CDR3 region has 13 residues. In DNA, the CDR3 is TGCAGCGTTATCGGGACAGGGAACTACGAGCAGTACTTC. Its translation is CSVIGTGNYEQYF.

The genes are TRBV19 and TRBJ2-7, with TRBD2 matching over 7 bases. Losses at the gene ends were 10 bases for V and 0 bases for J; bases not matched to a gene: 21. The germline V gene has CDR1 LNHDA and CDR2 SQIVND (reference sequence). The CDR3 length is 18 residues. CDR3 sequence: CATPLSGREASPSYEQYF. The CDR3 DNA reads TGTGCCACCCCGTTGAGTGGCCGGGAGGCCTCCCCCTCCTACGAGCAGTACTTC.

CDR3 DNA: TGTGCCAGCTCACCGTCGGGCGAGCAGTACTTC. It codes for CASSPSGEQYF. V and J are TRBV18 and TRBJ2-7; D gene unclear. V was cut by 3 bases and J by 6 bases, with 6 bases left in between. CDR1 is KGHSH, CDR2 LQKENI, per germline. This CDR3 has 11 residues.

This clone was seen repeatedly, ten times or more. The rearrangement links TRBV19 to TRBJ1-2; D gene uncertain. Trimming pared 4 bases from V and 8 bases from J, leaving 23 bases between. CDR3 length: 16 residues. Germline values: CDR1 LNHDA, CDR2 SQIVND (reference sequence). This CDR3 is CASSTNGRPNAGGYTF. The DNA of the CDR3 is TGTGCCAGTAGTACAAACGGACGGCCTAACGCGGGGGGCTACACCTTC.

This chain joins TRBV4-3 and TRBJ2-1; D might be TRBD2 (7 bases). This CDR3 comprises 14 residues. Trimming pared 0 bases from V and 7 bases from J, leaving 10 bases between. CDR1 and CDR2 (germline): LGHNA, YSLEER. The CDR3 sequence is CASSQEGGGNEQFF. The CDR3 region has the DNA TGCGCCAGCAGCCAAGAAGGGGGGGGGAATGAGCAGTTCTTC.

CDR3 sequence (DNA): TGTGCCAGCAGCTTAGGGGGGGGACTAGCGGGTTACAATGAGCAGTTCTTC. Amino acids: CASSLGGGLAGYNEQFF. The chain uses TRBV7-2 and TRBJ2-1; TRBD2 matches 12 bases. Germline loops: CDR1 SGHTA, CDR2 FQGNSA. The CDR3 loop spans 17 amino acids. J was trimmed by 4 bases and V by 1 base; bases with no gene match: 5.

V gene TRBV6-5 combines with J gene TRBJ1-2, with D possibly matching TRBD1 (5 bases). The CDR3 runs to 13 residues. Per germline, CDR1 MNHEY and CDR2 SVGAGI. V shed 10 bases and J shed 8 bases, with 20 bases lying between them. In DNA, the CDR3 is TGTGCCAACGGATTTACAGGTGGTGGAGGCTACACCTTC. Translation gives CANGFTGGGGYTF.

This chain links TRBV2 with TRBJ2-7; unclear D gene. V was pared by 4 bases and J by 0 bases, with 10 bases between. This CDR3 region has 14 residues. Germline CDR1 reads SNHLY; CDR2 reads FYNNEI. Written as DNA, the CDR3 is TGTGCCAGCAGTGTTGAGAGAAGCTCCTACGAGCAGTACTTC. As protein: CASSVERSSYEQYF.